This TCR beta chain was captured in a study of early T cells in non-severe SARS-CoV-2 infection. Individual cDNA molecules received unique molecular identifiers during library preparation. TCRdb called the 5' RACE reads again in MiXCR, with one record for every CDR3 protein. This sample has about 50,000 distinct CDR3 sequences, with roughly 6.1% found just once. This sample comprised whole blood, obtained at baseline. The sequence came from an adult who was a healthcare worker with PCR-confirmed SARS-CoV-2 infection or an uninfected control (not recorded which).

The CDR3 protein is CAISGSRQLNQPQHF. DNA of the CDR3: TGTGCCATCAGTGGCTCCCGACAGCTGAATCAGCCCCAGCATTTT. This chain links TRBV10-3 with TRBJ1-5; possible D gene TRBD1, 5 bases. CDR1 ENHRY and CDR2 SYGVKD come from the germline V gene. The CDR3 has 15 residues. Trimming left V 4 bases short and J 4 bases short, with 14 bases between.